The following is a TCR beta chain sequence with its context. The antigen is unknown. The source of the sample is a study of T cell responses to AZD1222 COVID-19 vaccine. Study findings and constraints: Seropositivity was recorded at baseline in only 6 or 7 AZD1222 recipients.

Trimming pared 0 bases from V and 0 bases from J, leaving 6 bases between. This CDR3 spans 14 amino acids. Germline lookup yields CDR1 SGHRS and CDR2 YFSETQ. Libraries were prepared by immunoSEQ multiplex PCR; TCRdb keeps only in-frame clonotypes and omits some of them. Among about 110,000 clones listed, 94% were seen once. The sequence derives from an adult who received the AZD1222 COVID-19 vaccine. Sample: peripheral blood, taken 28 days after the second AZD1222 dose. The chain links TRBV5-1 to TRBJ1-2; D might be TRBD1 (5 bases). For the CDR3, the DNA is TGCGCCAGCAGCTTGGAGACAGCTAACTATGGCTACACCTTC. Amino acids: CASSLETANYGYTF.